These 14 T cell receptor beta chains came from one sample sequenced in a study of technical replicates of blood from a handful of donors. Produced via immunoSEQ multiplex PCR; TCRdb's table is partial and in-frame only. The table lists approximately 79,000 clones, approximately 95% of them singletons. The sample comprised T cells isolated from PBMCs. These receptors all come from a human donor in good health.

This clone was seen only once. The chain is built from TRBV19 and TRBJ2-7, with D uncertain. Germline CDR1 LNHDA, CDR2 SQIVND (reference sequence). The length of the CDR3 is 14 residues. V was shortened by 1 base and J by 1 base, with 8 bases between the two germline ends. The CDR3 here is CASSIGSGSYEQYF. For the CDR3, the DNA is TGTGCCAGTAGTATAGGTTCAGGATCCTACGAGCAGTACTTC.

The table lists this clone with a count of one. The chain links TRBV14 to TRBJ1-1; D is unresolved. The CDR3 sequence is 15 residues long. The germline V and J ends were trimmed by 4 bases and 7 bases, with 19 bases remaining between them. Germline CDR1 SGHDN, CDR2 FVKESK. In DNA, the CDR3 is TGTGCCAGCAGCCTCAATAAGGCAGGTCAAATTGAAGCTTTCTTT. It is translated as CASSLNKAGQIEAFF.

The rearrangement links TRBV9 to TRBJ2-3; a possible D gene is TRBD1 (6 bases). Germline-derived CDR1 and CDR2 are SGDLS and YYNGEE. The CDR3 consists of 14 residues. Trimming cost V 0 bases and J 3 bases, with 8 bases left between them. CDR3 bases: TGTGCCAGCAGCGTAGGGACAGCAACAGATACGCAGTATTTT. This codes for CASSVGTATDTQYF. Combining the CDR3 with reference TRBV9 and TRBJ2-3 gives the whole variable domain DSGVTQTPKHLITATGQRVTLRCSPRSGDLSVYWYQQSLDQGLQFLIQYYNGEERAKGNILERFSAQQFPDLHSELNLSSLELGDSALYFCASSVGTATDTQYFGPGTRLTVL.

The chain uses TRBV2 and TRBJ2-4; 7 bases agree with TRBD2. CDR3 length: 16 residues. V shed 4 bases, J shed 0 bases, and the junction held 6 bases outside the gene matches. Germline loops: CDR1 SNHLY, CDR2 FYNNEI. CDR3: CASSGEGYLAKNIQYF. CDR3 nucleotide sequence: TGTGCCAGCAGTGGGGAGGGATATCTAGCCAAAAACATTCAGTACTTC. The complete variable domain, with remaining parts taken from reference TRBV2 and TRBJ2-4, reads EPEVTQTPSHQVTQMGQEVILRCVPISNHLYFYWYRQILGQKVEFLVSFYNNEISEKSEIFDDQFSVERPDGSNFTLKIRSTKLEDSAMYFCASSGEGYLAKNIQYFGAGTRLSVL.

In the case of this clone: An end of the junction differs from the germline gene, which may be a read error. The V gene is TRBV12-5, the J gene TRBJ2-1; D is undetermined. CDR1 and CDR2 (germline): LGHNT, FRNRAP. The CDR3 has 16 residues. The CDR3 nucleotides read TGTGCTAGTGGCACATCTCTCTATGATACTTACAGTGAGCAGTTCTTC. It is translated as CASGTSLYDTYSEQFF.

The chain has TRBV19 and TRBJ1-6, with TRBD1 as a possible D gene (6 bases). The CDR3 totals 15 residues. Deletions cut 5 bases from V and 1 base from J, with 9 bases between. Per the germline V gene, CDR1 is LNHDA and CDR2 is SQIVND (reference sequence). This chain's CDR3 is CASSQGTSYNSPLHF. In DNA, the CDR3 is TGTGCCAGTAGTCAGGGGACGTCCTATAATTCACCCCTCCACTTT.

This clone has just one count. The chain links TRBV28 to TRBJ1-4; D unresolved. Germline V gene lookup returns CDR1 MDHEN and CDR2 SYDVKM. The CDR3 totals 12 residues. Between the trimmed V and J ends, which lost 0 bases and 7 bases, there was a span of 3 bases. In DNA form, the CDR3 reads TGTGCCAGCAGTTTATGGAGTGAAAAACTGTTTTTT. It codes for CASSLWSEKLFF.

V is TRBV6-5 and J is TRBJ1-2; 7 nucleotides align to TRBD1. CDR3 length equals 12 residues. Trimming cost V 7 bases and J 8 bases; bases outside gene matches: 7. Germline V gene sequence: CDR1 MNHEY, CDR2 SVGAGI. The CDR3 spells CASTTGDRGYTF. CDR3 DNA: TGTGCCAGCACCACAGGGGATAGGGGCTACACCTTC.

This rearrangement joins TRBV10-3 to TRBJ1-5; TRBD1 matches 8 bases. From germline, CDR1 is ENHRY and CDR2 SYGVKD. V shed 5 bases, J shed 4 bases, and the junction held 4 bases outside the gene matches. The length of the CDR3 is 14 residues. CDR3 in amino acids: CAISKQGGNQPQHF. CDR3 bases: TGTGCCATCAGTAAACAGGGGGGGAATCAGCCCCAGCATTTT.

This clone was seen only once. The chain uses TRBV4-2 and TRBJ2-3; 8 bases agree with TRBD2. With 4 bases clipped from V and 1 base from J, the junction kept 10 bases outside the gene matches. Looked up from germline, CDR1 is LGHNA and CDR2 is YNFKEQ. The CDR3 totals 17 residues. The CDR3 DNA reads TGTGCCAGCAGCCTCAGATCCCAACTAGCGGGCACAGATACGCAGTATTTT. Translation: CASSLRSQLAGTDTQYF.

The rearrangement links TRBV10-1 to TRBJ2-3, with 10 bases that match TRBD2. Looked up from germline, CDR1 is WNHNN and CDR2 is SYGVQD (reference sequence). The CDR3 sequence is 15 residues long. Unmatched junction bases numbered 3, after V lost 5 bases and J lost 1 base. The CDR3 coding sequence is TGCGCCAGCAGTCCGAGCGGGGGGGGCACAGATACGCAGTATTTT. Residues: CASSPSGGGTDTQYF.

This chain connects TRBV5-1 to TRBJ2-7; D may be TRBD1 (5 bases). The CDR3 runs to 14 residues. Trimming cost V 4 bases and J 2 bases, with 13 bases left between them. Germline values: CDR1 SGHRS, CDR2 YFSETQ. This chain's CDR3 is CASSLAQVPYEQYF. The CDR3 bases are TGCGCCAGCAGCCTGGCACAGGTCCCCTACGAGCAGTACTTC.

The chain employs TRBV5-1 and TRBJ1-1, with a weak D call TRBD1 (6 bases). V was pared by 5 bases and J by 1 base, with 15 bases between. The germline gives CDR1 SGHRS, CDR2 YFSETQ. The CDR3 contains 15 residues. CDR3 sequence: CASRSRGTTNTEAFF. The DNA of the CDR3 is TGCGCCAGCAGGTCGAGAGGGACAACGAACACTGAAGCTTTCTTT.

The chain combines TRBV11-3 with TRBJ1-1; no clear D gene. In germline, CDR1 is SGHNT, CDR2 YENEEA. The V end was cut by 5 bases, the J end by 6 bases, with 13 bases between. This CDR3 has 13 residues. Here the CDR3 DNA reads TGTGCCAGCAGCCCGAGGGTATTTGCTGAAGCTTTCTTT. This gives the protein CASSPRVFAEAFF.